Listed below are T cell receptor beta chains from one sample, sequenced in a study of cytomegalovirus exposure and HLA in healthy donors. Assay: immunoSEQ multiplex PCR; the TCRdb copy retains only in-frame clones and omits some. The sample consists of some 170,000 clones, under 85% of them appearing once. Sequenced sample: PBMCs. All receptors come from a woman aged 25 to 39 in good health and CMV-seronegative. Each CDR3 is given with its conserved first and last residue. The D gene is left open where the match is weak. Only some rows state a clone size, as once, few, many or a class for expanded clones.

v_gene	j_gene	abundance	d_gene	CDR3aa	CDR3nt
TRBV20-1	TRBJ2-3	once	.	CSQLTTDTQYF	TGCAGTCAGTTAACGACAGATACGCAGTATTTT
TRBV11-2	TRBJ1-2	.	.	CASSLRQTGYTF	TGTGCCAGCAGCTTAAGGCAGACAGGCTACACCTTC
TRBV9	TRBJ2-1	.	.	CASSVDAGVYNEQFF	TGTGCCAGCAGCGTAGACGCCGGGGTCTACAATGAGCAGTTCTTC
TRBV2	TRBJ2-5	.	TRBD2	CASRGRTSGRPQYF	TGTGCCAGCAGAGGAAGGACTAGCGGGAGGCCCCAGTACTTC
TRBV19	TRBJ2-1	.	.	CASSTHREGEQFF	TGTGCCAGTAGTACTCACAGGGAAGGAGAGCAGTTCTTC
TRBV15	TRBJ1-1	.	TRBD1	CATSRDIGTGGNTEAFF	TGTGCCACCAGCAGAGACATAGGGACAGGGGGTAACACTGAAGCTTTCTTT
TRBV7-9	TRBJ2-3	.	.	CASSQTHTDTQYF	TGTGCCAGCAGCCAGACACACACAGATACGCAGTATTTT
TRBV30	TRBJ1-5	once	.	CAWSVPAQGKQPQHF	TGTGCCTGGAGTGTACCGGCCCAGGGTAAGCAGCCCCAGCATTTT
TRBV29-1	TRBJ1-4	.	.	CSAATQTNEKLFF	TGCAGCGCCGCGACACAAACTAATGAAAAACTGTTTTTT
TRBV27	TRBJ1-1	.	.	CASSLFTDTEAFF	TGTGCCAGCAGTTTATTCACGGACACTGAAGCTTTCTTT
TRBV7-9	TRBJ2-7	.	TRBD1	CASSFGPGQGGLEQYF	TGTGCCAGCAGCTTTGGACCGGGACAGGGGGGTCTCGAGCAGTACTTC
TRBV5-4	TRBJ2-7	.	.	CASSLELASYEQYF	TGTGCCAGCAGCTTGGAACTAGCCTCTTACGAGCAGTACTTC
TRBV6-5	TRBJ1-1	.	.	CASSYEGYGGAFF	TGTGCCAGCAGTTACGAAGGGTACGGAGGAGCTTTCTTT
TRBV2	TRBJ2-7	.	.	CASRAEGSEQYF	TGTGCCAGCAGAGCAGAGGGAAGCGAGCAGTACTTC
TRBV30	TRBJ2-7	once	.	CAWSMSQGGYEQYF	TGTGCCTGGAGTATGAGTCAGGGTGGATACGAGCAGTACTTC
TRBV21-1	TRBJ2-1	.	.	CASSDSKGFEQFF	TGTGCCAGCAGCGATTCCAAGGGGTTTGAGCAGTTCTTC
TRBV2	TRBJ1-4	.	.	CASREQGGLEKLFF	TGTGCCAGCAGAGAACAGGGTGGGCTTGAAAAACTGTTTTTT
TRBV30	TRBJ2-2	many	.	CAWSVFSRDTGELFF	TGTGCCTGGAGTGTATTTTCCAGGGACACCGGGGAGCTGTTTTTT
TRBV28	TRBJ2-5	.	.	CASSPLGVAQETQYF	TGTGCCAGCAGCCCCCTCGGAGTCGCTCAAGAGACCCAGTACTTC
TRBV15	TRBJ1-4	.	.	CATSSRSGANEKLFF	TGTGCCACCAGCAGCCGATCAGGCGCTAATGAAAAACTGTTTTTT
TRBV27	TRBJ1-2	.	TRBD1	CASSLGSRGQGYTF	TGTGCCAGCAGTCTAGGGTCCAGGGGGCAGGGCTACACCTTC
TRBV7-2	TRBJ2-6	.	.	CASSPVGGANVLTF	TGTGCCAGCAGCCCCGTCGGGGGGGCCAACGTCCTGACTTTC
TRBV7-9	TRBJ2-1	.	.	CASINNRLGGFYNEQFF	TGTGCCAGCATCAATAACAGACTAGGAGGGTTCTACAATGAGCAGTTCTTC
TRBV7-8	TRBJ2-7	.	TRBD1	CASSPTVGRGQSEQYF	TGTGCCAGCAGCCCCACCGTGGGCAGGGGGCAATCCGAGCAGTACTTC
TRBV5-6	TRBJ2-7	once	TRBD1	CASSPGQGAYEQYF	TGTGCCAGCAGCCCAGGACAGGGGGCCTACGAGCAGTACTTC
TRBV5-1	TRBJ2-7	.	TRBD1	CASSPGQALFYEQYF	TGCGCCAGCAGCCCGGGACAGGCGCTGTTCTACGAGCAGTACTTC
TRBV11-2	TRBJ2-5	.	.	CASRMETGRETQYF	TGTGCCAGCAGGATGGAGACAGGCCGGGAGACCCAGTACTTC
TRBV18	TRBJ1-6	.	.	CASSLEYNSPLHF	TGTGCCAGCTCACTCGAGTATAATTCACCCCTCCACTTT
TRBV18	TRBJ2-7	.	.	CASSPIGSAVRYEQYF	TGTGCCAGCTCACCTATCGGGTCAGCTGTACGCTACGAGCAGTACTTC
TRBV15	TRBJ2-2	once	TRBD2	CATSRDPTGEGLFF	TGTGCCACCAGCAGAGATCCAACGGGGGAGGGGCTGTTTTTT
TRBV9	TRBJ2-1	once	TRBD2	CASSVAERGANNEQFF	TGTGCCAGCAGCGTAGCTGAGCGGGGGGCTAACAATGAGCAGTTCTTC
TRBV18	TRBJ1-2	.	.	CASSPGEVYWGYTF	TGTGCCAGCTCACCAGGGGAGGTGTATTGGGGCTACACCTTC
TRBV28	TRBJ1-2	.	TRBD1	CASSAGGWGSYGYTF	TGTGCCAGCAGCGCAGGGGGCTGGGGTTCCTATGGCTACACCTTC